This TCR beta chain is drawn from a study of control samples from healthy donors and cancer patients. Trimming shortened V by 0 bases and J by 0 bases, and 9 bases separated the two germline ends. The CDR3 has 15 amino acids. Germline V lookup: CDR1 SGHRS, CDR2 YFSETQ. Generated by immunoSEQ multiplex PCR, the TCRdb table keeps only in-frame clones and is missing some. The sample includes about 150,000 clones, approximately 94% of them seen just once. The rearrangement joins TRBV5-1 to TRBJ1-1; D is ambiguous. Sample: blood. The clonotype comes from a middle-aged man in good health. The CDR3 sequence is CASSLVASLNTEAFF. The CDR3 DNA follows: TGCGCCAGCAGCTTGGTGGCCAGCTTGAACACTGAAGCTTTCTTT. Complete variable domain (other parts from reference TRBV5-1 and TRBJ1-1): KAGVTQTPRYLIKTRGQQVTLSCSPISGHRSVSWYQQTPGQGLQFLFEYFSETQRNKGNFPGRFSGRQFSNSRSEMNVSTLELGDSALYLCASSLVASLNTEAFFGQGTRLTVV.